This is a list of T cell receptor beta chains from one sample in a study of early T cells in non-severe SARS-CoV-2 infection. TCRdb reanalysed the 5' RACE reads using MiXCR and keeps one entry per CDR3 protein. The sample lists some 110,000 distinct CDR3 sequences; 14% to 15% were seen once. The sequenced sample consisted of whole blood. The receptors derive from an adult who was a healthcare worker with PCR-confirmed SARS-CoV-2 infection or an uninfected control (not recorded which). Each CDR3 is given with its conserved first and last residue. The D gene is left open where the match is weak. Size tells how often a clone was seen (once, few, many) or the class of an expanded clone, and some rows leave it out.

>TRBJ2-1|few|16|TRBD2|TRBV5-5
TGTGCCAGCAGCCGCAGGACTAGCGGGTCCCACAATGAGCAGTTCTTC
CASSRRTSGSHNEQFF
>TRBJ2-1|-|13|-|TRBV11-2
TGTGCCAGCAGCTTTCCAGGGGGGAATGAGCAGTTCTTC
CASSFPGGNEQFF
>TRBJ1-1|-|13|-|TRBV7-9
TGTGCCAGCAGCTTAGAGGCACAAACTGAAGCTTTCTTT
CASSLEAQTEAFF
>TRBJ2-2|many|15|-|TRBV5-1
TGCGCCAGCAGCTTGGAGGTGGAAAGTACCGGGGAGCTGTTTTTT
CASSLEVESTGELFF
>TRBJ2-7|-|15|TRBD1|TRBV7-8
TGTGCCAGCAGCTGGGACAGGGAAAATACCTACGAGCAGTACTTC
CASSWDRENTYEQYF
>TRBJ2-1|-|14|TRBD2|TRBV5-4
TGTGCCGGGTCCACTAGCGGGGGTTCGAATGAGCAGTTCTTC
CAGSTSGGSNEQFF
>TRBJ1-1|few|12|-|TRBV12-3/TRBV12-4
TGTGCCAGCAGAAGGACGGGGACTGAAGCTTTCTTT
CASRRTGTEAFF
>TRBJ2-3|many|13|-|TRBV29-1
TGCAGCGTTATCAGGGAATTAGGAGATACGCAGTATTTT
CSVIRELGDTQYF
>TRBJ2-2|few|15|TRBD2|TRBV7-2
TGTGCCAGCTCCCCCGTGGGGGGGACTACCGGGGAGCTGTTTTTT
CASSPVGGTTGELFF
>TRBJ2-3|few|13|-|TRBV14
TGTGCCAGCAGCCAAGATGCCACAGATACGCAGTATTTT
CASSQDATDTQYF
>TRBJ2-2|-|14|-|TRBV5-1
TGCGCCAGCAGCCCTGGGACGGTTACCGGGGAGCTGTTTTTT
CASSPGTVTGELFF
>TRBJ2-1|-|13|-|TRBV3-1
TGTGCCAGCAGCCAAGCGGGCCCTCGGGAGCAGTTCTTC
CASSQAGPREQFF
>TRBJ2-1|few|16|-|TRBV6-4
TGTGCCAGCAGTGACTGTGGACTATCCGTCTACAATGAGCAGTTCTTC
CASSDCGLSVYNEQFF
>TRBJ2-1|many|17|TRBD2|TRBV6-6
TGTGCCAGCAGTTACCCGGGAGGTCCCACAGTCTACAATGAGCAGTTCTTC
CASSYPGGPTVYNEQFF
>TRBJ2-6|many|18|-|TRBV6-5
TGTGCCAGCAGTTACCGAGGCGGGACCCCCTCTGGGGCCAACGTCCTGACTTTC
CASSYRGGTPSGANVLTF
>TRBJ2-3|-|15|TRBD1|TRBV12-5
TGTGCTAGTGGACGTGGGGCAGGGGGTTCAGATACGCAGTATTTT
CASGRGAGGSDTQYF
>TRBJ1-1|once|14|-|TRBV12-3/TRBV12-4
TGTGCCAGCAGTTCTGCGGGCTTAAGCACTGAAGCTTTCTTT
CASSSAGLSTEAFF
>TRBJ2-3|few|14|-|TRBV19
TGTGCCAGTAGTATTGGGGACCCCACAGATACGCAGTATTTT
CASSIGDPTDTQYF
>TRBJ1-1|few|16|-|TRBV7-3
TGTGCCAGCAGCTTAACTCCCAGAGAAGGGACCACTGAAGCTTTCTTT
CASSLTPREGTTEAFF
>TRBJ1-1|few|14|-|TRBV11-2
TGTGCCAGCAGCCCGATCACAGGGATCCCTGAAGCTTTCTTT
CASSPITGIPEAFF
>TRBJ1-2|many|15|TRBD1|TRBV3-1
TGTGCCAGCAGCAGGGGACAGGGGGCGAATTATGGCTACACCTTC
CASSRGQGANYGYTF
>TRBJ2-5|few|13|-|TRBV27
TGTGCCAGCAGTTTCACTGCACAAGAGACCCAGTACTTC
CASSFTAQETQYF
>TRBJ2-3|few|12|-|TRBV28
TGTGCCAGCAGTGCCGTACCAGATACGCAGTATTTT
CASSAVPDTQYF
>TRBJ1-1|-|14|TRBD1|TRBV9
TGTGCCAGCAGCGTAGAGGGGGCGCATACTGAAGCTTTCTTT
CASSVEGAHTEAFF
>TRBJ1-3|few|15|TRBD1|TRBV5-4
TGTGCCAGCAGCTCCGCAGGGGGCTCTGGAAACACCATATATTTT
CASSSAGGSGNTIYF
>TRBJ2-5|-|15|TRBD2|TRBV3-1
TGTGGCAGCAGCCAATGGGCCGGGGGGCAAGAGACCCAGTACTTC
CGSSQWAGGQETQYF
>TRBJ2-1|-|15|TRBD1|TRBV7-9
TGTGCCAGCAGCCAGACAGGGCTTACTTTGGATGAGCAGTTCTTC
CASSQTGLTLDEQFF
>TRBJ1-1|few|13|TRBD1|TRBV2
TGTGCCAGCATCAGGGACAGGGACACTGAAGCTTTCTTT
CASIRDRDTEAFF
>TRBJ2-3|-|14|-|TRBV9
TGTGCCAGCAGCGTTCTTTCTGGCACAGATACGCAGTATTTT
CASSVLSGTDTQYF
>TRBJ2-1|few|16|-|TRBV7-8
TGTGCCAGCAGCCACCCTTCGGGGGGCAGATCGAATGAGCAGTTCTTC
CASSHPSGGRSNEQFF
>TRBJ1-1|many|12|-|TRBV10-3
TGTGCCATCAGCGAAACGAGCACTGAAGCTTTCTTT
CAISETSTEAFF
>TRBJ2-2|many|13|-|TRBV7-3
TGTGCCAGCAGCCGCCGGGGTACCGGGGAGCTGTTTTTT
CASSRRGTGELFF
>TRBJ1-1|few|15|-|TRBV18
TGTGCCAGCTCACTTGTAGGACTCGGCGCTTCAGAAGCTTTCTTT
CASSLVGLGASEAFF
>TRBJ2-5|-|13|-|TRBV5-4
TGTGCCAGCAGCTTGCAGGGGTCGGAGACCCAGTACTTC
CASSLQGSETQYF
>TRBJ2-1|-|14|-|TRBV20-1
TGCAGTGCTAGTGGGGGCCTGGAGGCGGGTGAGCAGTTCTTC
CSASGGLEAGEQFF
>TRBJ2-5|few|14|-|TRBV5-4
TGTGCCAGCAGCTCACCTAGTCTGCCGGGGACCCAGTACTTC
CASSSPSLPGTQYF
>TRBJ1-6|many|14|-|TRBV3-1
TGTGCCAGCAGCCAAGATAACGGAGGATCACCCCTCCACTTT
CASSQDNGGSPLHF
>TRBJ2-2|few|12|-|TRBV20-1
TGCAGTGCTTTAGGGAACACCGGGGAGCTGTTTTTT
CSALGNTGELFF
>TRBJ1-2|few|14|TRBD1|TRBV3-1
TGTGCCAGCAGCGGTCAACAGGGGGACTATGGCTACACCTTC
CASSGQQGDYGYTF
>TRBJ2-3|-|15|TRBD2|TRBV12-3/TRBV12-4
TGTGCCAGCAGCTCCCGGGGGGGCGTAACAGATACGCAGTATTTT
CASSSRGGVTDTQYF
>TRBJ2-1|few|15|-|TRBV5-4
TGTGCCAGCAGCTCCTCAGGTTTTACAGGTGATGAGCAGTTCTTC
CASSSSGFTGDEQFF
>TRBJ2-7|few|14|-|TRBV5-5
TGTGCCAGCAGCCGCTCGGGGGACGCCTACGAGCAGTACTTC
CASSRSGDAYEQYF
>TRBJ1-2|few|13|-|TRBV19
TGTGCCAGTAGTCCCTGGACGCCGGGCAGCTACACCTTC
CASSPWTPGSYTF
>TRBJ2-2|-|13|-|TRBV7-3
TGTGCCAGCAGCTCACAGGGAACCGGGGAGCTGTTTTTT
CASSSQGTGELFF
>TRBJ1-1|-|15|-|TRBV9
TGTGCCAGCAGCGTAGACCCCAGACCGAACACTGAAGCTTTCTTT
CASSVDPRPNTEAFF
>TRBJ2-4|few|15|TRBD2|TRBV6-2/TRBV6-3
TGTGCCAGCAGCAAATCTGGGACTAGTAAAAACATTCAGTACTTC
CASSKSGTSKNIQYF
>TRBJ2-2|few|13|-|TRBV29-1
TGCAGCGCTGGGGGCCGGGGAAGCGGGGAGCTGTTTTTT
CSAGGRGSGELFF
>TRBJ1-3|few|17|-|TRBV2
TGTGCCAGCAGTGAAGCGGCTGGGGGGTGGTCTGGAAACACCATATATTTT
CASSEAAGGWSGNTIYF
>TRBJ2-7|-|15|-|TRBV7-8
TGTGCCAGCAGCGATTACAGGGTTAAGGTCTACGAGCAGTACTTC
CASSDYRVKVYEQYF
>TRBJ2-6|few|15|TRBD1|TRBV2
TGTGCCAGCAGTGGGGACAGGGTTGGGGCCAACGTCCTGACTTTC
CASSGDRVGANVLTF
>TRBJ2-5|-|15|-|TRBV7-6
TGTGCCAGCAGCTCAGAATCATGGGGCTGGGAGACCCAGTACTTC
CASSSESWGWETQYF
>TRBJ2-5|-|12|TRBD1|TRBV20-1
TGCAGTGCTTCAGGGGGCGCGGAGACCCAGTACTTC
CSASGGAETQYF
>TRBJ2-1|-|11|-|TRBV29-1
TGCAGCGTTGGGGGGTACAATGAGCAGTTCTTC
CSVGGYNEQFF
>TRBJ1-4|few|14|-|TRBV18
TGTGCCAGCTCACCGGAGAGCACTAATGAAAAACTGTTTTTT
CASSPESTNEKLFF